Listed here is a single T cell receptor beta chain. Each patient came to thyroid surgery without any prior treatment (of any kind). As handled by the study authors: The study built a papillary thyroid cancer distant-metastasis classifier from CDR3 differences across clinicopathological groups. MiXCR re-clonotyped the PCR reads for TCRdb. These V and J calls originate from TCRdb's pipeline instead of the authors' own analysis. This sample has about 6,400 clones, with about 32% found just once. This specimen belongs to a study of metastatic and nonmetastatic thyroid tumors. About the study: A comparison of repertoires was made across blood and tumor or nodule tissue from malignant and benign thyroid patients.

The CDR3 is made up of 13 amino acids. V was shortened by 2 bases and J by 4 bases, with 7 bases between the two germline ends. Germline CDR1 MNHNS, CDR2 SASEGT. The TCR comes from a female donor with papillary thyroid cancer or a benign thyroid nodule (not recorded which). Some clones in this sample may be carry-over from other donors' samples. Sample: tumor tissue. The J gene is TRBJ2-3, the V gene TRBV6-1, with D perhaps matching TRBD1 (6 bases). CDR3 residues: CASSESGADTQYF. The CDR3 region has the DNA TGTGCCAGCAGTGAATCAGGGGCAGATACGCAGTATTTT.